What follows are 4 T cell receptor beta chains derived from one specimen sequenced in a study of graft-versus-host responses after intestinal transplantation. Assay: immunoSEQ multiplex PCR; the TCRdb copy retains only in-frame clones and omits some. The repertoire holds tens of thousands of clones, with around 93% as singletons. No antigen has been assigned to these receptors. This sample comprised unstimulated CD4+ T cells sorted from spleen or lymph node cells, obtained before transplant. These receptors were obtained from a human donor who was the organ donor for an intestinal transplant.

This chain uses TRBV5-6 with TRBJ1-4; no definite D call. Trimming cost V 2 bases and J 12 bases, with 11 bases left between them. The CDR3 loop spans 12 amino acids. Germline CDR1 and CDR2: SGHDT and YYEEEE. The CDR3 sequence: CASSFEASQLFF. CDR3 nucleotide sequence: TGTGCCAGCAGCTTCGAAGCCTCACAACTGTTTTTT.

This rearrangement joins TRBV28 to TRBJ2-1; the D is unclear. Deletions cut 2 bases from V and 10 bases from J, with 6 bases between. From germline, CDR1 is MDHEN and CDR2 SYDVKM. The CDR3 is 11 amino acids. CDR3 nucleotides: TGTGCCAGCAGTTTAAGGGTCGAGCAGTTCTTC. Its protein product is CASSLRVEQFF.

The chain combines TRBV2 with TRBJ1-1, with D uncertain. Germline lookup yields CDR1 SNHLY and CDR2 FYNNEI. The CDR3 runs to 13 residues. V was clipped by 4 bases and J by 3 bases, with 9 bases between them. This chain's CDR3 is CASSAQKDTEAFF. The CDR3 nucleotides are TGTGCCAGCAGTGCGCAGAAGGACACTGAAGCTTTCTTT.

The chain combines TRBV18 with TRBJ1-1; maybe TRBD1 (5 bases). Germline loops: CDR1 KGHSH, CDR2 LQKENI. The CDR3 consists of 19 residues. Deletions cut 3 bases from V and 0 bases from J, with 23 bases between. The CDR3 DNA reads as TGTGCCAGCTCACCGACCCGACGGGGCTCCGCGGATATGAACACTGAAGCTTTCTTT. Amino acid sequence: CASSPTRRGSADMNTEAFF.